Shown below are 5 T cell receptor beta chains from a single sample sequenced in a study of tumor-infiltrating lymphocytes in localized non-small cell lung cancer. Sequenced by immunoSEQ multiplex PCR; TCRdb stores in-frame clones only, minus some. The sample has roughly 12,000 clones, about 78% seen once; the top ten hold about a sixth. The material sequenced was uninvolved lung tissue not adjacent to the tumor. These receptors were taken from a human donor with non-small cell lung cancer.

The V and J genes are TRBV9 and TRBJ1-6; D remains unclear. The ends were cut back, 4 bases at V and 3 bases at J, with 14 bases in the middle. The CDR3 totals 16 residues. Germline lookup yields CDR1 SGDLS and CDR2 YYNGEE. The CDR3 sequence is CASSLEVGGYNSPLHF. The CDR3 coding sequence is TGTGCCAGCAGCCTAGAGGTCGGAGGCTATAATTCACCCCTCCACTTT.

This clone is a singleton in its sample. The chain has TRBV25-1 and TRBJ2-3; D is ambiguous. The V end was cut by 6 bases, the J end by 0 bases, with 7 bases between. This CDR3 contains 13 residues. The V gene's germline CDR1 is MGHDK and CDR2 SYGVNS. In nucleotides, the CDR3 is TGTGCCAGCAGCACCACTAGCACAGATACGCAGTATTTT. The encoded protein is CASSTTSTDTQYF.

The CDR3 reads CASSLGDSYNEQFF. The DNA for the CDR3 is TGTGCCAGCAGTTTGGGGGACAGCTACAATGAGCAGTTCTTC. This chain uses TRBV27 with TRBJ2-1; 7 nucleotides agree with TRBD1. The CDR3 has 14 amino acids. With V trimmed by 3 bases and J by 3 bases, 2 bases remained unmatched. CDR1 is MNHEY and CDR2 is SMNVEV in the germline V gene (reference sequence).

The rearrangement uses TRBV6-1 and TRBJ2-1; TRBD1 matches at 9 bases. The CDR3 has 13 amino acids. V shed 10 bases and J 3 bases; nucleotides not matched to a gene: 4. CDR1 and CDR2 (germline): MNHNS, SASEGT. The CDR3 sequence is CATGDRVYNEQFF. As DNA, the CDR3 is TGTGCCACCGGGGACAGGGTCTACAATGAGCAGTTCTTC.

This clone was counted between two and nine times. V and J are TRBV15 and TRBJ2-7; D remains ambiguous. The CDR3 extends over 13 amino acids. V dropped 6 bases and J dropped 4 bases, with 13 bases sitting between them. CDR1 is LNHNV, CDR2 YYDKDF, per germline (reference sequence). The CDR3 region has the DNA TGTGCCACCAGTTTATTCCCTCGGTACGAGCAGTACTTC. This gives the protein CATSLFPRYEQYF.